The entry below gives a single T cell receptor beta chain sequence along with its context. In the source study's methods: Nucleated cell number was recorded as an estimate derived from reference gene primer amplification. Clones were sequenced by immunoSEQ multiplex PCR, and TCRdb holds only the in-frame ones, with some missing. V and J calls and clone size are given by that table; D and trimming were obtained from the DNA. The sample has some 250,000 clones, roughly 87% seen once. The data were taken from a study of blood T cell repertoires in COVID-19. In the study overall: Researchers got acute and convalescent COVID-19 samples from the United States, Italy and Spain. T cells, B-cell-depleted T cells, or PBMCs supplied cDNA or gDNA.

The sequenced sample was peripheral blood. The receptor comes from a woman younger than 45 with acute or convalescent COVID-19.

The CDR3 reads CAIRPQGGEQYF. In nucleotides, the CDR3 is TGTGCCATCAGACCACAGGGAGGGGAGCAGTACTTC. The V gene is TRBV10-3, the J gene TRBJ2-7; D is perhaps TRBD2 (7 bases). In germline, CDR1 is ENHRY, CDR2 SYGVKD. There are 12 residues in the CDR3. Trimming left V 6 bases short and J 7 bases short, with 13 bases between.